These 24 T cell receptor beta chains share one sample of origin, sequenced in a study of T-cell memory formation after mild COVID-19. Each CDR3 protein gets one entry after TCRdb re-called the 5' RACE reads with MiXCR. Found here are around 450,000 distinct CDR3 sequences, 20% to 25% of them singletons; the top ten hold 7% to 9.5%. Material for sequencing was PBMCs or a T cell subset sorted from them (not recorded which). The receptors come from an adult woman who had mild COVID-19 (a few samples of this study predate the infection). Cell type and time point are not known.

J is TRBJ2-4 and V is TRBV6-5, with 7 bases aligning to TRBD1. Germline V gives CDR1 MNHEY, CDR2 SVGAGI. Trimming removed 6 bases from V and 2 bases from J; junction bases left unmatched: 7. The CDR3 contains 15 residues. CDR3 in DNA: TGTGCCAGCAGCCCAGGGGGAATGCCCAAAAACATTCAGTACTTC. It is translated as CASSPGGMPKNIQYF.

The V gene is TRBV5-1, the J gene TRBJ1-6; D is undetermined. Between the trimmed V and J ends, which lost 0 bases and 7 bases, there was a span of 17 bases. CDR1 and CDR2 from the germline V gene are SGHRS and YFSETQ. This CDR3 is built from 17 residues. CDR3 nucleotide sequence: TGCGCCAGCAGCTTGGACCCCTTGGCGGGTGGAAATTCACCCCTCCACTTT. As protein: CASSLDPLAGGNSPLHF.

The gene calls are TRBV13 and TRBJ1-1; TRBD1 is a possible D gene (6 bases). This CDR3 has 13 amino acids. Per the germline V gene, CDR1 is PRHDT and CDR2 is FYEKMQ (reference sequence). V was clipped by 7 bases and J by 6 bases, with 15 bases between them. The CDR3, as DNA: TGTGCCAGCACCCAGTGGGGGCACGCTGAAGCTTTCTTT. Its translation is CASTQWGHAEAFF. Based on the CDR3 plus reference TRBV13 and TRBJ1-1, the full variable domain is AAGVIQSPRHLIKEKRETATLKCYPIPRHDTVYWYQQGPGQDPQFLISFYEKMQSDKGSIPDRFSAQQFSDYHSELNMSSLELGDSALYFCASTQWGHAEAFFGQGTRLTVV.

In this sample, this clonotype turned up a few times. This chain links TRBV4-2 with TRBJ1-4; TRBD1 matches 7 bases. The CDR3 has 16 amino acids. Germline CDR1 reads LGHNA; CDR2 reads YNFKEQ. The J segment lost 4 bases and the V segment lost 3 bases, leaving 8 bases of the junction unmatched. CDR3 sequence reads: CASSQAYRGLNEKLFF. CDR3 in DNA: TGTGCCAGCAGCCAGGCCTACAGGGGACTTAATGAAAAACTGTTTTTT.

The chain links TRBV11-2 to TRBJ2-5; 10 nucleotides align to TRBD2. The ends lost 0 bases at V and 2 bases at J; junction bases unmatched: 6. This CDR3 region has 17 residues. Germline CDR1 reads SGHAT; CDR2 reads FQNNGV. The CDR3 sequence: CASSLDQGLAWQETQYF. DNA for the CDR3: TGTGCCAGCAGCTTAGATCAGGGACTAGCGTGGCAAGAGACCCAGTACTTC.

This chain connects TRBV25-1 to TRBJ2-5; 8 bases are a match to TRBD2. The junction had 8 bases not matched to a gene; V was cut back by 3 bases and J by 2 bases. Germline V gene lookup returns CDR1 MGHDK and CDR2 SYGVNS. The CDR3 is made up of 16 amino acids. CDR3 protein: CASSDGGLARQETQYF. The CDR3 region has the DNA TGTGCCAGCAGTGACGGAGGACTAGCACGGCAAGAGACCCAGTACTTC.

This clonotype has just one count. The chain is built from TRBV3-1 and TRBJ1-1, with D unclear. Germline assignment: CDR1 LGHDT and CDR2 YNNKEL (reference sequence). This CDR3 is 15 amino acids long. V was pared by 1 base and J by 1 base, with 10 bases between. The CDR3 DNA reads as TGTGCCAGCAGCCAAGGAGTTTTCGGGAACACTGAAGCTTTCTTT. Protein: CASSQGVFGNTEAFF.

The chain has TRBV15 and TRBJ1-4, with 11 bases lining up with TRBD1. Germline CDR1 is LNHNV and CDR2 is YYDKDF (reference sequence). J lost 8 bases, V lost 2 bases, and 4 bases had no gene match. This CDR3 region has 15 residues. In DNA form, the CDR3 reads TGTGCCACCAGCAGACTGGGACAGGGGGAAGAAAAACTGTTTTTT. Amino acid sequence: CATSRLGQGEEKLFF.

This clonotype was picked up a small number of times. The V and J genes are TRBV11-2 and TRBJ1-2; a possible D gene is TRBD1 (6 bases). This CDR3 comprises 14 residues. In germline, CDR1 is SGHAT, CDR2 FQNNGV. Deletions cut 6 bases from V and 7 bases from J, with 18 bases between. The CDR3 sequence is CASSPGLGQSGYTF. DNA for the CDR3: TGTGCCAGCAGTCCTGGACTGGGACAATCTGGCTACACCTTC.

This chain connects TRBV19 to TRBJ1-5; the D gene is possibly TRBD1 (6 bases). The CDR3 has 15 amino acids. Germline CDR1 is LNHDA and CDR2 is SQIVND (reference sequence). The V gene lost 7 bases and the J gene lost 2 bases, with 15 bases spanning the gap. The CDR3 is CASIEGGGRNQPQHF. The DNA of the CDR3 is TGTGCCAGTATTGAGGGGGGCGGGCGCAATCAGCCCCAGCATTTT.

The rearrangement links TRBV15 to TRBJ2-7; 10 bases match TRBD2. The V gene's germline CDR1 is LNHNV and CDR2 YYDKDF (reference sequence). The CDR3 extends over 16 amino acids. V gave up 7 bases and J gave up 0 bases; unmatched junction bases: 9. The CDR3 loop is CATKASGGKLSYEQYF. DNA of the CDR3: TGTGCCACCAAGGCTAGCGGGGGCAAACTCTCCTACGAGCAGTACTTC.

The chain is built from TRBV6-5 and TRBJ1-2; D is perhaps TRBD1 (5 bases). CDR1 and CDR2 (germline): MNHEY, SVGAGI. The CDR3 sequence is 15 residues long. Trimming removed 2 bases at V and 5 bases at J, with 15 bases between. CDR3 DNA: TGTGCCAGCAGTTACCTTCAGGGAGGAAGATATGGCTACACCTTC. Translated: CASSYLQGGRYGYTF.

This chain joins TRBV4-2 and TRBJ2-7; tentative D call: TRBD1 (7 bases). CDR3 size: 19 residues. V lost 1 base and J lost 0, with 22 bases in between. Germline CDR1 and CDR2: LGHNA and YNFKEQ. The chain's CDR3 is CASSQVAEGTGAASYEQYF. The DNA of the CDR3 is TGTGCCAGCAGCCAAGTTGCGGAGGGAACAGGGGCCGCCTCCTACGAGCAGTACTTC.

V usage is TRBV15 and J usage is TRBJ2-3; possibly TRBD1 or TRBD2 for D (5 bases each). The CDR3 totals 17 residues. CDR1 is LNHNV, CDR2 YYDKDF, per germline (reference sequence). V was clipped by 0 bases and J by 4 bases, with 17 bases between them. This chain's CDR3 is CATSRDQGRAAPDTQYF. Here the CDR3 DNA reads TGTGCCACCAGCAGAGATCAGGGACGGGCCGCACCAGATACGCAGTATTTT.

This clonotype was counted between two and nine times. The V gene is TRBV4-2, the J gene TRBJ2-1, with 14 bases identical to TRBD2. CDR3 length: 19 residues. Germline V lookup: CDR1 LGHNA, CDR2 YNFKEQ. The J segment lost 0 bases and the V segment lost 3 bases, leaving 7 bases of the junction unmatched. The CDR3 region is CASSHPGLAGAGSYNEQFF. CDR3 in DNA: TGTGCCAGCAGCCACCCGGGACTAGCGGGGGCGGGCTCCTACAATGAGCAGTTCTTC.

J is TRBJ1-1 and V is TRBV3-1; 7 nucleotides line up with TRBD1. After removal of 6 bases from V and 8 bases from J, the junction contained 9 bases not matched to a gene. Germline lookup yields CDR1 LGHDT and CDR2 YNNKEL (reference sequence). This CDR3 spans 13 amino acids. The CDR3 sequence: CASRRGQVGEAFF. The CDR3 nucleotides read TGTGCCAGCAGACGAGGACAGGTCGGCGAAGCTTTCTTT.

V gene TRBV5-5 combines with J gene TRBJ1-1, with a weak D call TRBD1 (5 bases). With 2 bases removed from V and 3 bases from J, the gap between germline ends came to 11 bases. CDR1 and CDR2 from the germline V gene are SGHKS and YYEKEE (reference sequence). CDR3 length: 14 amino acids. The CDR3 nucleotides are TGTGCCAGCAGCTTAGGGGAAGGGGACACTGAAGCTTTCTTT. Translated: CASSLGEGDTEAFF.

This chain links TRBV10-3 with TRBJ2-2; the match to TRBD1 covers 9 bases. CDR3 length: 16 residues. With 2 bases clipped from V and 8 bases from J, the junction kept 9 bases outside the gene matches. The germline CDR1 and CDR2 sequences are ENHRY and SYGVKD. The CDR3 loop reads CAISEEQGAPVGELFF. The CDR3 bases are TGTGCCATCAGTGAGGAACAGGGGGCCCCCGTAGGGGAGCTGTTTTTT.

This clonotype was counted a few times. The chain carries TRBV25-1 and TRBJ2-7; D tentatively reads TRBD1 or TRBD2 (5 bases each). Germline assignment: CDR1 MGHDK and CDR2 SYGVNS. The CDR3 runs to 15 residues. With 0 bases removed from V and 2 bases from J, the gap between germline ends came to 11 bases. The CDR3 DNA is TGTGCCAGCAGTGAATATGGGCAGGGAGCCTACGAGCAGTACTTC. Encoded protein: CASSEYGQGAYEQYF.

The chain is built from TRBV29-1 and TRBJ2-7, with a possible D match to TRBD1 (5 bases). Deletions cut 7 bases from V and 0 bases from J, with 13 bases between. The CDR3 length is 13 residues. The germline gives CDR1 SQVTM, CDR2 ANQGSEA. The CDR3: CSGSAGPSYEQYF. The DNA of the CDR3 is TGCAGCGGATCCGCAGGGCCCTCCTACGAGCAGTACTTC.

Points on this clonotype: This CDR3 fails to terminate in the conserved phenylalanine or tryptophan, so it likely reflects a read error. V and J are TRBV6-1 and TRBJ2-3; D uncertain. There are 11 residues in the CDR3. Germline V lookup: CDR1 MNHNS, CDR2 SASEGT. V was cut by 4 bases and J by 4 bases, with 3 bases left in between. As DNA, the CDR3 is TGTGCCAGCAGTGTTCCAGATACGCAGTATCTT. Its translation is CASSVPDTQYL.

The J gene is TRBJ2-1, the V gene TRBV12-3 or TRBV12-4, with no clear D. This CDR3 spans 13 amino acids. V lost 7 bases, J lost 3 bases, and 10 bases lay in between. Written as DNA, the CDR3 is TGTGCCAGCAAGTCTTCCGTCTACAATGAGCAGTTCTTC. As protein: CASKSSVYNEQFF.

The chain joins TRBV4-2 to TRBJ2-7; tentatively, D is TRBD2 (5 bases). Germline lookup yields CDR1 LGHNA and CDR2 YNFKEQ. This CDR3 contains 14 residues. V lost 2 bases and J lost 6, with 14 bases in between. The DNA of the CDR3 is TGTGCCAGCAGCCAAATCCTGTCGGGGATCGAGCAGTACTTC. Protein product: CASSQILSGIEQYF.

The rearrangement links TRBV12-3 or TRBV12-4 to TRBJ2-3; 11 nucleotides match TRBD2. V lost 6 bases and J lost 4; bases outside the gene matches: 6. CDR3 length: 15 residues. CDR3 nucleotides: TGTGCCAGCAGGCTCACTAGCGGGGGTTCAGATACGCAGTATTTT. Translating it yields CASRLTSGGSDTQYF.